The 5 T cell receptor beta chains presented below share a single source sample, sequenced in a study of blood T cells in healthy people across ages. It was with a sample-barcoded 5' primer and a J-beta primer mix that a second PCR of about 6 to 12 cycles was run. MiXCR, run by TCRdb on the 5' RACE reads, gives a single entry per CDR3 protein. The sample includes 1.5 million to 2 million distinct CDR3 sequences, roughly 27% of them seen just once. Input material: blood. These TCRs come from a woman between 25 and 40 years old in good health.

The chain combines TRBV7-9 with TRBJ2-3; weak D call: TRBD2 (5 bases). The CDR3 is 14 amino acids. CDR1 SEHNR and CDR2 FQNEAQ come from the germline V gene (reference sequence). V lost 11 bases and J lost 2, with 17 bases in between. The CDR3 sequence: CALRGRTSTDTQYF. DNA for the CDR3: TGTGCCCTTCGCGGTCGGACTTCCACAGATACGCAGTATTTT.

V usage is TRBV4-1 and J usage is TRBJ2-4; D gene uncertain. The V gene lost 1 base and the J gene lost 0 bases, with 10 bases spanning the gap. Germline V CDR1 and CDR2: MGHRA, YSYEKL. The CDR3 is 16 residues long. CDR3 sequence (DNA): TGCGCCAGCAGCCAAGTGGCAGTCATAGCCAAAAACATTCAGTACTTC. Its protein product is CASSQVAVIAKNIQYF.

In regard to this clonotype: At one end the junction does not follow the germline gene, possibly because of a read error. CDR3 DNA sequence: TGCAGTGCCCTGGCGCCTAGCGGGGCTGCCTACGGGCAGTACTTC. It is translated as CSALAPSGAAYGQYF. The V gene is TRBV20-1, the J gene TRBJ2-7; TRBD2 agrees at 9 bases. This CDR3 has 15 residues. Germline CDR1 DFQATT, CDR2 SNEGSKA (reference sequence).

The chain uses TRBV3-1 and TRBJ1-4; D remains ambiguous. Germline lookup yields CDR1 LGHDT and CDR2 YNNKEL (reference sequence). The CDR3 loop spans 12 amino acids. V was cut by 8 bases and J by 3 bases, with 7 bases left in between. The chain's CDR3 is CASAEANEKLFF. DNA for the CDR3: TGTGCCAGCGCGGAGGCTAATGAAAAACTGTTTTTT.

This rearrangement joins TRBV29-1 to TRBJ1-4, with a tentative D call TRBD1 (5 bases). The CDR3 is 11 residues long. Germline-derived CDR1 and CDR2 are SQVTM and ANQGSEA. V lost 4 bases and J lost 8, with 8 bases in between. The CDR3 region has the DNA TGCAGCGTTGCCCGGGGGGAAAAACTGTTTTTT. Protein product: CSVARGEKLFF.